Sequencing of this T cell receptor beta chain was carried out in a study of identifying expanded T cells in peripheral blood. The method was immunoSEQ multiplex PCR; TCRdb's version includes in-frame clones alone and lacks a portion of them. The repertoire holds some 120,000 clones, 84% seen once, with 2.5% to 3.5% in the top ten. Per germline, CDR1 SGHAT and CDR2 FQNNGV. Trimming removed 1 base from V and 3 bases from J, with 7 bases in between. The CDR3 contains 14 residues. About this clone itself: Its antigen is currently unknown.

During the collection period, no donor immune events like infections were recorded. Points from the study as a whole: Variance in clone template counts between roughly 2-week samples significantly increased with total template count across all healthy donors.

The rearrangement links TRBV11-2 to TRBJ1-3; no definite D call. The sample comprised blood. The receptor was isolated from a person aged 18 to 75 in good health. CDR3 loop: CASSLASGGNTIYF. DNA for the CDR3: TGTGCCAGCAGCTTAGCATCGGGTGGAAACACCATATATTTT.